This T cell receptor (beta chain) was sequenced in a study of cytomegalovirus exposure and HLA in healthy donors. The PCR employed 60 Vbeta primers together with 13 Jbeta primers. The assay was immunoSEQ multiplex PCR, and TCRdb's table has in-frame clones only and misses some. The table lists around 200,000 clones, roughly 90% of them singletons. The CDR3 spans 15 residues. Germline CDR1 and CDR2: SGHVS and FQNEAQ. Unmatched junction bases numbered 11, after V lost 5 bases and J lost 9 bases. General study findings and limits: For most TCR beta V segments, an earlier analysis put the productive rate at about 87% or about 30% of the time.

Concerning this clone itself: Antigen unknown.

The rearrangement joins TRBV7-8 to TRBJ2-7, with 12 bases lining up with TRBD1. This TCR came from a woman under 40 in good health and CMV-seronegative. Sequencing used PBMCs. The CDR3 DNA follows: TGTGCCAGCAGCACCGGGACAGGGGGCGGCCAGGGGCAGTACTTC. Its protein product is CASSTGTGGGQGQYF.